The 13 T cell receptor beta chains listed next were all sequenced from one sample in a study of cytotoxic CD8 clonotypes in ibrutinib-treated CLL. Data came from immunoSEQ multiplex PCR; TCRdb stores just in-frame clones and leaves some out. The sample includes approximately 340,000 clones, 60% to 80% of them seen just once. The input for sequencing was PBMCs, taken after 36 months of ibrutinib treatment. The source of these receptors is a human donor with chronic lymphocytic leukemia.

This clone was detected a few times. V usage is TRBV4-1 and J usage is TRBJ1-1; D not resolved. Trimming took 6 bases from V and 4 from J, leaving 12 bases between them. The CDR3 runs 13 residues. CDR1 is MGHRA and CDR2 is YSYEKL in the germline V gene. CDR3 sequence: CASRLQGITEAFF. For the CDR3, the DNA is TGCGCCAGCAGACTGCAAGGGATCACTGAAGCTTTCTTT.

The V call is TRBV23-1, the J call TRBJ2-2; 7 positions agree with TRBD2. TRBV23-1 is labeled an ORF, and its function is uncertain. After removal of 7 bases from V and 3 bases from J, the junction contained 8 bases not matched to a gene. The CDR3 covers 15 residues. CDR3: CASTRGGAYTGELFF. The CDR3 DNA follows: TGCGCCAGCACCCGGGGAGGGGCCTACACCGGGGAGCTGTTTTTT.

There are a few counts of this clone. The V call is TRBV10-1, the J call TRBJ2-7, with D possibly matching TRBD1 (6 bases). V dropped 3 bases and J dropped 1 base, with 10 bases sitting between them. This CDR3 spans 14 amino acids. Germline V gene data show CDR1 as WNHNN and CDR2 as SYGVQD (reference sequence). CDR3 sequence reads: CASSEGGPSYEQYF. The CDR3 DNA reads TGCGCCAGCAGTGAAGGGGGTCCATCCTACGAGCAGTACTTC.

The CDR3 loop is CASSAGTATTDTQYF. The DNA of the CDR3 is TGTGCCAGCAGTGCCGGGACCGCAACCACAGATACGCAGTATTTT. The chain is built from TRBV9 and TRBJ2-3; tentatively, D is TRBD1 or TRBD2 (5 bases each). Germline V CDR1 and CDR2: SGDLS, YYNGEE. CDR3 size: 15 residues. V lost 5 bases to trimming and J lost 2 bases, with 15 bases between them.

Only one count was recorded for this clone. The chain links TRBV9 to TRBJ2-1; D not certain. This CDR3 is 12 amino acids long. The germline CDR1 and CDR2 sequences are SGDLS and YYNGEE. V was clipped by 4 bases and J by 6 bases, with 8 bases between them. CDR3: CASSLTLNEQFF. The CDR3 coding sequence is TGTGCCAGCAGCCTCACCCTCAATGAGCAGTTCTTC.

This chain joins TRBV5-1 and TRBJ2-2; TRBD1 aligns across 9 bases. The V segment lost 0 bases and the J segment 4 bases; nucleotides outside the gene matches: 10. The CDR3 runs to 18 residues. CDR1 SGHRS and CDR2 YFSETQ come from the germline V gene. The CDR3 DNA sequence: TGCGCCAGCAGCTTGGTCACAGGGGGCTTGGTTGGCACCGGGGAGCTGTTTTTT. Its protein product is CASSLVTGGLVGTGELFF.

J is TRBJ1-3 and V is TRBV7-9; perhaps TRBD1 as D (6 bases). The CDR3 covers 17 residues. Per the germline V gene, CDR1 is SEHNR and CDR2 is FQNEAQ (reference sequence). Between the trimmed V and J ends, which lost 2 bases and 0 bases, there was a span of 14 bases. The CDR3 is CASSLRGAGDSGNTIYF. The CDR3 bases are TGTGCCAGCAGCTTAAGGGGGGCCGGAGACTCTGGAAACACCATATATTTT. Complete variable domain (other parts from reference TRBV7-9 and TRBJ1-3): DTGVSQNPRHKITKRGQNVTFRCDPISEHNRLYWYRQTLGQGPEFLTYFQNEAQLEKSRLLSDRFSAERPKGSFSTLEIQRTEQGDSAMYLCASSLRGAGDSGNTIYFGEGSWLTVV.

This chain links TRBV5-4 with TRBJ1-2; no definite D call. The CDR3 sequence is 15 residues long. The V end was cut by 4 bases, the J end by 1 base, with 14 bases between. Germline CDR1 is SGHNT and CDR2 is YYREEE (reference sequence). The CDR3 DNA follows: TGTGCCAGCAGCCTTAAGACAATTATTAACTATGGCTACACCTTC. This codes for CASSLKTIINYGYTF.

The CDR3, as DNA: TGTGCCAGCACGGGGTATGGGAGGCACGGCTACGAGCAGTACTTC. Its translation is CASTGYGRHGYEQYF. The chain is built from TRBV28 and TRBJ2-7; D is possibly TRBD2 (6 bases). The CDR3 has 15 residues. V was trimmed by 7 bases and J by 3 bases, leaving 19 bases between them. Germline V gene sequence: CDR1 MDHEN, CDR2 SYDVKM. The full variable domain, completed using reference TRBV28 and TRBJ2-7, is DVKVTQSSRYLVKRTGEKVFLECVQDMDHENMFWYRQDPGLGLRLIYFSYDVKMKEKGDIPEGYSVSREKKERFSLILESASTNQTSMYLCASTGYGRHGYEQYFGPGTRLTVT.

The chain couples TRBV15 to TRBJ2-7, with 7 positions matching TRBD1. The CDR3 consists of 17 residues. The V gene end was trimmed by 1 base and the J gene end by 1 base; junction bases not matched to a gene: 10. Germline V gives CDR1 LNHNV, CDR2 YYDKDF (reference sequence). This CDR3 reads CATSRGGGGTASYEQYF. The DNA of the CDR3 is TGTGCCACCAGCAGAGGAGGTGGTGGGACAGCTTCCTACGAGCAGTACTTC.

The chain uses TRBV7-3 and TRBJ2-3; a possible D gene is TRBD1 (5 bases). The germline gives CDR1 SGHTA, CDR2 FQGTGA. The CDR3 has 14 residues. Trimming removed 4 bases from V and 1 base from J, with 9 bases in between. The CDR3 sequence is CASSSRVGTDTQYF. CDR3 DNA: TGTGCCAGCAGCTCCAGGGTCGGCACAGATACGCAGTATTTT.

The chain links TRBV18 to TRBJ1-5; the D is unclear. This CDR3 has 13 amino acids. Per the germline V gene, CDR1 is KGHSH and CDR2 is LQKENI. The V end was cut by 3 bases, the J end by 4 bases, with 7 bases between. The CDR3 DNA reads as TGTGCCAGCTCACCGGAGTGGAATCAGCCCCAGCATTTT. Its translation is CASSPEWNQPQHF.

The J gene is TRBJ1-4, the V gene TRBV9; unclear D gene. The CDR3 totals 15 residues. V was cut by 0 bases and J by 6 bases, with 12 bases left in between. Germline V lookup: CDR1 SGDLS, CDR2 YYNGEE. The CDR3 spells CASSVGTAPDEKLFF. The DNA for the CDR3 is TGTGCCAGCAGCGTAGGGACGGCCCCTGATGAAAAACTGTTTTTT.